This T cell receptor (beta chain) is drawn from a study of blood T cells in healthy people across ages. Broader study findings: Unsorted PBMCs blocked a conclusive comparison of naive and antigen-experienced cells. Naive T cell percentage by flow cytometry tracked strongly with beta diversity. Diversity figures derived from one million T cells were judged to underestimate the true value.

Drawn from each donor were 8.5 to 10 milliliters of peripheral blood. Germline lookup yields CDR1 SGHVS and CDR2 FNYEAQ. The CDR3 length is 16 residues. V lost 1 base to trimming and J lost 10 bases, with 22 bases between them. About this clonotype: Its antigen is not known.

Alongside a J-beta primer mix, a sample-barcoded 5' primer served in a second PCR lasting about 6 to 12 cycles. One entry per CDR3 protein, called by TCRdb with MiXCR from the 5' RACE reads. The sample shows 1.6 million or so distinct CDR3 sequences, about 32% of them seen only once. Sequencing was performed on blood. The chain recombines TRBV7-6 with TRBJ2-5; weak D call: TRBD2 (6 bases). This TCR came from a woman in her 30s in good health. Written as DNA, the CDR3 is TGTGCCAGCAGCTTAGAACCCGGGACTCCCGTTGGGGGCCAGTACTTC. It specifies CASSLEPGTPVGGQYF.